These T cell receptor beta chains were read from a single sample in a study of blood T cell repertoires in COVID-19. The data were produced by immunoSEQ multiplex PCR, yet TCRdb's version contains in-frame clones alone and is incomplete. The sample yields roughly 290,000 clones, about 89% seen once. The material sequenced was peripheral blood. The receptors were gathered from a woman aged 50 to 60 who had recovered from COVID-19. CDR3s include the opening cysteine and the closing phenylalanine or tryptophan. The D gene is left open where the match is weak. A row's size may be missing; if present it is once, few, many or a size class.

TRBJ2-7,NA,TRBV12-2,NA,CASRLTPGGQGASEQYF
TRBJ1-2,NA,TRBV30,NA,CAWILGGITWTIPRGYTF
TRBJ1-2,NA,TRBV30,NA,CAWSLTGWYGYTF
TRBJ1-1,NA,TRBV12-3/TRBV12-4,NA,CASSFGRNTEAFF
TRBJ1-4,NA,TRBV10-1,TRBD1,CASKQGGLLVPATNEKLFF
TRBJ2-1,NA,TRBV7-8,NA,CASSPSWSHNEQFF
TRBJ1-1,NA,TRBV12-3/TRBV12-4,NA,CAILMNTEAFF
TRBJ1-1,NA,TRBV7-8,TRBD1,CASSSDRGLTEAFF
TRBJ2-2,NA,TRBV15,NA,CATSQSAGELFF
TRBJ1-3,once,TRBV5-6,NA,CASSLRVYGNTIYF
TRBJ2-5,once,TRBV7-2,TRBD2,CASSLGRGASGSQETQYF
TRBJ2-5,NA,TRBV4-3,NA,CASSQIRTGRGETQYF
TRBJ2-1,NA,TRBV28,TRBD2,CASSSGTSGMYNEQFF
TRBJ2-1,NA,TRBV25-1,TRBD1,CASSGLRQGSSYNEQFF
TRBJ2-6,NA,TRBV30,NA,CAWSRPTRGANVLTF
TRBJ2-3,few,TRBV29-1,TRBD2,CSVYSLAGDTQYF
TRBJ1-6,NA,TRBV7-2,TRBD1,CASSLPDRDSPLHF
TRBJ2-7,NA,TRBV6-5,NA,CASSLALPRYEQYF
TRBJ2-1,NA,TRBV28,NA,CASSSTTVEQFF
TRBJ1-2,NA,TRBV6-2/TRBV6-3,NA,CASSSGNYGYTF
TRBJ2-1,NA,TRBV7-2,TRBD2,CASSPQAGRHEQFF
TRBJ1-5,once,TRBV15,NA,CATSRDLGGRGNQPQHF
TRBJ1-4,NA,TRBV14,NA,CASSQSSTNEKLFF
TRBJ2-4,NA,TRBV7-3,NA,CASSLMAGVGNIQYF
TRBJ2-6,NA,TRBV6-5,NA,CASSYLDRANVLTF
TRBJ2-7,NA,TRBV6-5,NA,CASSRLYEQYF
TRBJ2-7,NA,TRBV18,TRBD2,CASSLGGSQEQYF
TRBJ2-5,NA,TRBV19,TRBD1,CASSINEGAETQYF